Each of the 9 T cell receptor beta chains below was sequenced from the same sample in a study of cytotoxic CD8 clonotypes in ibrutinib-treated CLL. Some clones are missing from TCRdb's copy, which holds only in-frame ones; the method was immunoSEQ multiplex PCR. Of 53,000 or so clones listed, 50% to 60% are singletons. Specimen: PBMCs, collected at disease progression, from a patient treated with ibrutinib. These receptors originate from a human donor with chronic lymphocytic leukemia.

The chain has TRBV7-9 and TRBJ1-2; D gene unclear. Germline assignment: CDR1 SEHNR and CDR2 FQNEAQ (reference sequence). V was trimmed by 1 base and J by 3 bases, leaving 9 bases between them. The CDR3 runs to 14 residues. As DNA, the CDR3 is TGTGCCAGCAGCTTAGGTCCCGGGGACTATGGCTACACCTTC. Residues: CASSLGPGDYGYTF.

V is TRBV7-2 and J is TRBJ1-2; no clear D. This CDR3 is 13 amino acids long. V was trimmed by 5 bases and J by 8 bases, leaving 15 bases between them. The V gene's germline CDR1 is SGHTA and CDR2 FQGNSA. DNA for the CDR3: TGTGCCAGCAGCCCCGAGGCAACTGTCGGCTACACCTTC. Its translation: CASSPEATVGYTF.

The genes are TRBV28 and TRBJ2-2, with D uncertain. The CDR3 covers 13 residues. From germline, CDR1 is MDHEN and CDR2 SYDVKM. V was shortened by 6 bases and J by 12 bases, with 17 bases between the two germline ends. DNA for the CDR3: TGTGCCAGCAGCCAAAACGTTCCTCTTAAGCTGTTTTTT. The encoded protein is CASSQNVPLKLFF.

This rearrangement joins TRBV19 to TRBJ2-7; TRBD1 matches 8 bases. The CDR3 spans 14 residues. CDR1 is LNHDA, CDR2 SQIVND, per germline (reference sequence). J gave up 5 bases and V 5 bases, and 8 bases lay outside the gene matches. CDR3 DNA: TGTGCCAGTAGTCGACAGGGGTTGATGGACGAGCAGTACTTC. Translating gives CASSRQGLMDEQYF.

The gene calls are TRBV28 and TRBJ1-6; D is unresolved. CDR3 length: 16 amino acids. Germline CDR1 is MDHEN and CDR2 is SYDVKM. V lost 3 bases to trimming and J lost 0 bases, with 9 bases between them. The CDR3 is CASSFLPSSYNSPLHF. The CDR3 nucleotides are TGTGCCAGCAGTTTCCTACCTAGCTCCTATAATTCACCCCTCCACTTT.

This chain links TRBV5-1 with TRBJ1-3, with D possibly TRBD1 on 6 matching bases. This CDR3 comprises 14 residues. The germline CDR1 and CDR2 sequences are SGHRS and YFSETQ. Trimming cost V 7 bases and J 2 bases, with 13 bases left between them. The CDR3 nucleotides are TGCGCCAGCTCGATCACAGGGACTGGAAACACCATATATTTT. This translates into CASSITGTGNTIYF. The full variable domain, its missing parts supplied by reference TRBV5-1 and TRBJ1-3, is KAGVTQTPRYLIKTRGQQVTLSCSPISGHRSVSWYQQTPGQGLQFLFEYFSETQRNKGNFPGRFSGRQFSNSRSEMNVSTLELGDSALYLCASSITGTGNTIYFGEGSWLTVV.

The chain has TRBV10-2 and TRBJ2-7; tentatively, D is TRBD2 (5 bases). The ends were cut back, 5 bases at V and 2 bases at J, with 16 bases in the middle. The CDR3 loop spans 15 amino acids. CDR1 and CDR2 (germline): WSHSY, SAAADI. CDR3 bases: TGCGCCAGCAGTCCCTCTAATCGGGGAACCTACGAGCAGTACTTC. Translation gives CASSPSNRGTYEQYF.

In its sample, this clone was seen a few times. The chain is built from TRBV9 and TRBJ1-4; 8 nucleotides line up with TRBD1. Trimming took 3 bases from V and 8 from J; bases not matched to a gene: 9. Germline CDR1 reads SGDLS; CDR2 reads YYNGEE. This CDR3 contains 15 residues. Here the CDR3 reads CASSAQGASREKLFF. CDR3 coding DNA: TGTGCCAGCAGCGCCCAGGGGGCATCAAGGGAAAAACTGTTTTTT.

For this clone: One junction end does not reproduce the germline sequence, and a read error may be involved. CDR3 amino acids: CASSEQTGRGFDEQFF. The CDR3 coding sequence is TGTGCTAGCAGCGAACAAACCGGGCGGGGTTTCGATGAGCAGTTCTTC. V is TRBV7-7 and J is TRBJ2-1; the D gene is possibly TRBD2 (6 bases). Germline V CDR1 and CDR2: SSHAT, FNYEAQ (reference sequence). The CDR3 has 16 amino acids. The full variable domain, completed using reference TRBV7-7 and TRBJ2-1, is GAGVSQSPRYKVTKRGQDVTLRCDPISSHATLYWYQQALGQGPEFLTYFNYEAQPDKSGLPSDRFSAERPEGSISTLTIQRTEQRDSAMYRCASSEQTGRGFDEQFFGPGTRLTVL.